These 8 T cell receptor beta chains came from one sample sequenced in a study of blood T cell repertoires in COVID-19. Assay: immunoSEQ multiplex PCR; the TCRdb copy retains only in-frame clones and omits some. Counted here are some 300,000 clones, 70% to 90% occurring once; the ten biggest clones make up around 13%. Input material: peripheral blood. These receptors came from a woman in her 70s with COVID-19, enrolled during active disease.

The J gene is TRBJ1-5, the V gene TRBV25-1; D not resolved. This CDR3 spans 16 amino acids. V was pared by 5 bases and J by 2 bases, with 16 bases between. The V gene's germline CDR1 is MGHDK and CDR2 SYGVNS. The CDR3 loop reads CASSPSAGFGNQPQHF. CDR3 sequence (DNA): TGTGCCAGCAGTCCCTCTGCGGGGTTCGGCAATCAGCCCCAGCATTTT.

This clone appeared a single time. The J gene is TRBJ1-1, the V gene TRBV14; the D is unclear. The CDR3 has 13 amino acids. V lost 6 bases and J lost 3, with 11 bases in between. CDR1 is SGHDN, CDR2 FVKESK, per germline. CDR3 nucleotide sequence: TGTGCCAGCAGATTCGGAGTTTACACTGAAGCTTTCTTT. This codes for CASRFGVYTEAFF. Full variable domain (missing parts from reference TRBV14 and TRBJ1-1): EAGVTQFPSHSVIEKGQTVTLRCDPISGHDNLYWYRRVMGKEIKFLLHFVKESKQDESGMPNNRFLAERTGGTYSTLKVQPAELEDSGVYFCASRFGVYTEAFFGQGTRLTVV.

The rearrangement links TRBV19 to TRBJ1-6, with no clear D. This CDR3 has 15 residues. Between the trimmed V and J ends, which lost 1 base and 10 bases, there was a span of 14 bases. Per germline, CDR1 LNHDA and CDR2 SQIVND (reference sequence). In nucleotides, the CDR3 is TGTGCCAGTAGTATAGGTGGCACCCCGTGGTCACCCCTCCACTTT. This gives the protein CASSIGGTPWSPLHF.

The J gene is TRBJ2-7, the V gene TRBV2; a possible D gene is TRBD1 (5 bases). Trimming pared 7 bases from V and 3 bases from J, leaving 10 bases between. CDR3 length equals 12 residues. CDR1 is SNHLY and CDR2 is FYNNEI in the germline V gene. In nucleotides, the CDR3 is TGTGCCAGCAAGGGCAGGGTCTACGAGCAGTACTTC. This translates into CASKGRVYEQYF.

This clone was seen a few times. The J gene is TRBJ1-2, the V gene TRBV7-2, with 8 bases fitting TRBD1. The germline V gene has CDR1 SGHTA and CDR2 FQGNSA. V was clipped by 4 bases and J by 4 bases; unmatched bases: 8. The CDR3 extends over 15 amino acids. CDR3: CASSSPSGGLYGYTF. CDR3 nucleotide sequence: TGTGCCAGCAGCTCCCCTTCAGGGGGCCTCTATGGCTACACCTTC.

The chain recombines TRBV6-2 or TRBV6-3 with TRBJ1-4; 7 bases match TRBD1. CDR1 and CDR2 from the germline V gene are MNHEY and SVGEGT. This CDR3 is built from 16 residues. Trimming took 6 bases from V and 7 from J; bases not matched to a gene: 14. The CDR3 DNA reads as TGTGCCAGCAGCCCTTTCACAGGGGAAAGGGGTGAAAAACTGTTTTTT. Translating gives CASSPFTGERGEKLFF.

The chain couples TRBV7-8 to TRBJ1-1, with TRBD1 as a possible D gene (6 bases). There are 18 residues in the CDR3. V was cut by 3 bases and J by 1 base, with 21 bases left in between. CDR1 and CDR2 from the germline V gene are SGHVS and FQNEAQ. The CDR3 sequence is CASSFRRLGQGGNTEAFF. The CDR3 DNA follows: TGTGCCAGCAGCTTTAGGAGGTTGGGACAAGGGGGGAACACTGAAGCTTTCTTT. The full variable domain, completed using reference TRBV7-8 and TRBJ1-1, is GAGVSQSPRYKVAKRGQDVALRCDPISGHVSLFWYQQALGQGPEFLTYFQNEAQLDKSGLPSDRFFAERPEGSVSTLKIQRTQQEDSAVYLCASSFRRLGQGGNTEAFFGQGTRLTVV.

The V gene is TRBV10-2, the J gene TRBJ2-3; TRBD2 agrees at 11 bases. J lost 5 bases, V lost 7 bases, and 5 bases had no gene match. CDR1 and CDR2 (germline): WSHSY, SAAADI. The CDR3 spans 14 residues. The CDR3 nucleotides are TGCGCCAGCAATAGACTAGCGGGGTTAGATACGCAGTATTTT. This encodes CASNRLAGLDTQYF.